One sample yielded the 12 T cell receptor beta chains listed below, sequenced in a study of blood T cells in healthy people across ages. The use of a sample-barcoded 5' primer and a J-beta primer mix characterized a second PCR of about 6 to 11 cycles. TCRdb ran MiXCR on the 5' RACE reads and lists one entry per CDR3 protein. Of about a million distinct CDR3 sequences in the sample, about two fifths are singletons; the top ten hold 13%. Material for sequencing was blood. The receptors here all came from a man younger than 35 in good health.

This chain links TRBV10-3 with TRBJ1-1, with D possibly TRBD1 on 5 matching bases. The CDR3 has 13 amino acids. Germline V gene data show CDR1 as ENHRY and CDR2 as SYGVKD. V gave up 7 bases and J gave up 1 base, with 10 bases separating them. Written as DNA, the CDR3 is TGTGCCATCAATGGTGGGGGGAACACTGAAGCTTTCTTT. Protein sequence: CAINGGGNTEAFF.

This clonotype showed up many times. This chain uses TRBV28 with TRBJ2-6; possibly TRBD1 for D (6 bases). CDR3 length: 15 amino acids. Germline V gene sequence: CDR1 MDHEN, CDR2 SYDVKM. V was shortened by 4 bases and J by 4 bases, with 11 bases between the two germline ends. The CDR3, as DNA: TGTGCCAGCAGTTACACAGGGTCCGGGGCCAACGTCCTGACTTTC. Protein sequence: CASSYTGSGANVLTF.

This clonotype has just a few counts. The chain combines TRBV5-1 with TRBJ2-3; D perhaps matches TRBD2 (5 bases). The CDR3 is 16 residues long. Germline V gene data show CDR1 as SGHRS and CDR2 as YFSETQ. Trimming cost V 2 bases and J 2 bases, with 15 bases left between them. CDR3 nucleotides: TGCGCCAGCAGCTTTACGGACCAGACTACCACAGATACGCAGTATTTT. Its protein is CASSFTDQTTTDTQYF.

This chain links TRBV6-6 with TRBJ1-1; D not resolved. The CDR3 totals 15 residues. V was shortened by 0 bases and J by 3 bases, with 11 bases between the two germline ends. CDR1 is MNHNY and CDR2 is SVGAGI in the germline V gene (reference sequence). The CDR3 bases are TGTGCCAGCAGTTACTCGCCGGTAATGGACACTGAAGCTTTCTTT. Protein product: CASSYSPVMDTEAFF.

The chain employs TRBV6-1 and TRBJ1-2; D is uncertain. The CDR3 has 14 amino acids. Germline assignment: CDR1 MNHNS and CDR2 SASEGT. The ends were cut back, 4 bases at V and 3 bases at J, with 12 bases in the middle. The CDR3: CASSVSAQDYGYTF. The CDR3 nucleotides are TGTGCCAGCAGTGTATCGGCCCAGGACTATGGCTACACCTTC.

The chain uses TRBV29-1 and TRBJ2-7; 8 bases map to TRBD1. The CDR3 sequence is 13 residues long. V lost 3 bases, J lost 7 bases, and 8 bases stayed unmatched. Germline CDR1 SQVTM, CDR2 ANQGSEA. The CDR3 protein is CSVEAGGPNEQYF. In DNA, the CDR3 is TGCAGCGTTGAGGCAGGGGGCCCTAATGAGCAGTACTTC.

Many counts were recorded for this clonotype. The chain joins TRBV20-1 to TRBJ1-2; D possibly corresponds to TRBD1 (5 bases). CDR3 length equals 14 residues. The germline CDR1 and CDR2 sequences are DFQATT and SNEGSKA (reference sequence). V was cut by 5 bases and J by 4 bases, with 17 bases left in between. This chain's CDR3 is CSAWDGKGSYGYTF. The CDR3 DNA is TGCAGTGCTTGGGACGGTAAAGGGTCCTATGGCTACACCTTC.

This clonotype has a handful of counts. This may come from a read error, since a much larger clone is one base off. V gene TRBV7-9 combines with J gene TRBJ2-1; no firm D call. Germline CDR1 reads SEHNR; CDR2 reads FQNEAQ (reference sequence). With 3 bases removed from V and 10 bases from J, the gap between germline ends came to 22 bases. CDR3 size: 16 residues. CDR3 amino acids: CASSFHPITSSYEQFF. For the CDR3, the DNA is TGTGCCAGCAGCTTCCATCCGATCACTTCCTCCTACGAGCAGTTCTTC.

This clonotype has a handful of counts. This chain links TRBV4-3 with TRBJ1-4, with 8 nucleotides matching TRBD1. V lost 1 base to trimming and J lost 4 bases; unmatched junction nucleotides: 11. This CDR3 region has 18 residues. Germline assignment: CDR1 LGHNA and CDR2 YSLEER. Here the CDR3 reads CASSQGSQGAHGNEKLFF. The CDR3 DNA follows: TGCGCCAGCAGCCAAGGGTCTCAGGGGGCGCACGGTAATGAAAAACTGTTTTTT.

The gene calls are TRBV2 and TRBJ1-4, with TRBD1 as a possible D gene (5 bases). Between the trimmed V and J ends, which lost 6 bases and 8 bases, there was a span of 13 bases. The CDR3 spans 13 residues. CDR1 and CDR2 from the germline V gene are SNHLY and FYNNEI. CDR3 bases: TGTGCCAGCAGGGTGGACATTCCCGAAAAACTGTTTTTT. Translated: CASRVDIPEKLFF. Based on the CDR3 plus reference TRBV2 and TRBJ1-4, the full variable domain is EPEVTQTPSHQVTQMGQEVILRCVPISNHLYFYWYRQILGQKVEFLVSFYNNEISEKSEIFDDQFSVERPDGSNFTLKIRSTKLEDSAMYFCASRVDIPEKLFFGSGTQLSVL.

CDR3 DNA: TGCAGCGTTGAAGATCCACTAGCGGTCGACAATGAGCAGTTCTTC. It encodes CSVEDPLAVDNEQFF. V is TRBV29-1 and J is TRBJ2-1; TRBD2 matches 8 bases. The trim removed 0 bases at V and 5 bases at J, leaving 6 bases unmatched. Germline values: CDR1 SQVTM, CDR2 ANQGSEA. CDR3 length: 15 amino acids.

The rearrangement joins TRBV20-1 to TRBJ2-4; no reliable D call. With the DNA end fitting TRBJ2-7 better, the J assignment may be wrong. Germline V CDR1 and CDR2: DFQATT, SNEGSKA (reference sequence). This CDR3 comprises 13 residues. CDR3 coding DNA: TGCAGTGCTAGGGACCGGGTACGAGGCGAGCAGTACTTC. Translating it yields CSARDRVRGEQYF.